This is a list of T cell receptor beta chains from one sample in a study of cytomegalovirus exposure and HLA in healthy donors. The data were produced by immunoSEQ multiplex PCR, yet TCRdb's version contains in-frame clones alone and is incomplete. Here the sample spans about 87,000 clones, less than 8% being singletons. Input material: PBMCs. The receptors were gathered from a man aged 45-65 years in good health and CMV-seronegative. The CDR3 runs from the conserved cysteine through the conserved F or W. The order of the fields is V gene, J gene, clone size, D gene, CDR3 DNA, CDR3 protein. A D gene is named only where the DNA matches it firmly. Clone size appears in some rows only: once, few, many, or a class for an expanded clone.

V: TRBV5-6; J: TRBJ1-5; size: few; D: NA; DNA: TGTGCCAGCAGCTTGGGTTTGATTCTGGGAGACTATAGCAATCAGCCCCAGCATTTT; CDR3: CASSLGLILGDYSNQPQHF
V: TRBV18; J: TRBJ1-2; size: NA; D: TRBD1; DNA: TGTGCCAGCTCACCCACCGGGACAGGGTTTGACTACACCTTC; CDR3: CASSPTGTGFDYTF
V: TRBV5-1; J: TRBJ2-1; size: NA; D: NA; DNA: TGCGCCAGTTGTACCGGACAGTCTAAGTACAATGAGCAGTTCTTC; CDR3: CASCTGQSKYNEQFF
V: TRBV5-1; J: TRBJ1-2; size: NA; D: NA; DNA: TGCGCCAGCAGCTCAACGGGAGGTATGACCCAGAACTATGGCTACACCTTC; CDR3: CASSSTGGMTQNYGYTF
V: TRBV5-6; J: TRBJ1-6; size: few; D: NA; DNA: TGTGCCAGCAGCTTGGCAAGCCTAGTAAATTCACCCCTCCACTTT; CDR3: CASSLASLVNSPLHF
V: TRBV27; J: TRBJ1-1; size: few; D: NA; DNA: TGTGCCAGCAGTAACCTACAGGGTGGTGGGGAGGAAGCTTTCTTT; CDR3: CASSNLQGGGEEAFF
V: TRBV7-8; J: TRBJ2-7; size: few; D: TRBD1; DNA: TGTGCCAGCAGCTCCCCTCCGGGGGACAGGGGAGCAAGGAGGCAGTACTTC; CDR3: CASSSPPGDRGARRQYF
V: TRBV27; J: TRBJ2-2; size: once; D: NA; DNA: TGTGCCAGCAGTCCCTTAGCAGGGCGGGGCACCGGGGAGCTGTTTTTT; CDR3: CASSPLAGRGTGELFF
V: TRBV5-4; J: TRBJ1-2; size: NA; D: TRBD1; DNA: TGTGCCAGCAGCCGCGGGACAGGGCTTGGAGGCTACACCTTC; CDR3: CASSRGTGLGGYTF
V: TRBV28; J: TRBJ2-5; size: few; D: TRBD1; DNA: TGTGCCAGCAGTTCCCCGGACAGGGAAGAGACCCAGTACTTC; CDR3: CASSSPDREETQYF
V: TRBV6-1; J: TRBJ1-2; size: NA; D: TRBD1; DNA: TGTGCCAGTGGACAGGAGGGTAACTATGGCTACACCTTC; CDR3: CASGQEGNYGYTF
V: TRBV5-6; J: TRBJ2-2; size: few; D: TRBD2; DNA: TGTGCCAGCAGCCTAGCAGTAGCTAGCGGAAACACCGGGGAGCTGTTTTTT; CDR3: CASSLAVASGNTGELFF
V: TRBV27; J: TRBJ2-1; size: NA; D: TRBD1; DNA: TGTGCCAGCAGTCGAGACAGGGGCTCCTACAATGAGCAGTTCTTC; CDR3: CASSRDRGSYNEQFF
V: TRBV28; J: TRBJ1-2; size: NA; D: NA; DNA: TGTGCCAGCAGTCCGACCGGGATATCAAATGGCTACACCTTC; CDR3: CASSPTGISNGYTF
V: TRBV4-2; J: TRBJ2-6; size: few; D: TRBD2; DNA: TGTGCCAGCAGCCAAGAGAGGCTAGCGGGAGGTCTTTTACAACCTGGGGCCAACGTCCTGACTTTC; CDR3: CASSQERLAGGLLQPGANVLTF
V: TRBV7-2; J: TRBJ2-3; size: NA; D: TRBD1; DNA: TGTGCCAGCAGCTTGGACAGGGTTGCAGATACGCAGTATTTT; CDR3: CASSLDRVADTQYF
V: TRBV7-2; J: TRBJ1-4; size: NA; D: NA; DNA: TGTGCCAGCAGCTTAGGAACCTTTACTCAAAAACTGTTTTTT; CDR3: CASSLGTFTQKLFF
V: TRBV2; J: TRBJ2-3; size: few; D: NA; DNA: TGTGCCAGCAGTGCTGGGGCTAGCACAGATACGCAGTATTTT; CDR3: CASSAGASTDTQYF
V: TRBV6-1; J: TRBJ2-2; size: few; D: TRBD1; DNA: TGTGCCAGCAGAGGGACAGGCAGTCACACCGGGGAGCTGTTTTTT; CDR3: CASRGTGSHTGELFF
V: TRBV15; J: TRBJ2-1; size: NA; D: TRBD2; DNA: TGTGCCACCAGCAGTCGAGCGGGGGCCTCCTACAATGAGCAGTTCTTC; CDR3: CATSSRAGASYNEQFF
V: TRBV9; J: TRBJ2-1; size: few; D: TRBD2; DNA: TGTGCCAGCAGCGTAGATACTAGCGTGCACAATGAGCAGTTCTTC; CDR3: CASSVDTSVHNEQFF
V: TRBV11-3; J: TRBJ2-7; size: NA; D: NA; DNA: TGTGCCAGCAGCTTTCGGTCAGGTTACGAGCAGTACTTC; CDR3: CASSFRSGYEQYF
V: TRBV2; J: TRBJ2-2; size: few; D: TRBD2; DNA: TGTGCCAGCAGGAGGGCTAGCGGGAGAATTGCCGGGGAGCTGTTTTTT; CDR3: CASRRASGRIAGELFF
V: TRBV7-3; J: TRBJ2-3; size: NA; D: TRBD2; DNA: TGTGCCAGCAGTCGGACTAGCGGGGGGGTAAGCACAGATACGCAGTATTTT; CDR3: CASSRTSGGVSTDTQYF
V: TRBV20-1; J: TRBJ1-2; size: few; D: NA; DNA: TGCAGTGCCCCTTACTATGGCTACACCTTC; CDR3: CSAPYYGYTF
V: TRBV28; J: TRBJ1-1; size: NA; D: NA; DNA: TGTGCCAGCAGTCCCCCGCGGGCCACTGAAGCTTTCTTT; CDR3: CASSPPRATEAFF
V: TRBV7-9; J: TRBJ2-4; size: few; D: TRBD1; DNA: TGTGCCAGCAGCTTAAGAGGGGGCGAGTACAACATTCAGTACTTC; CDR3: CASSLRGGEYNIQYF
V: TRBV7-2; J: TRBJ2-7; size: NA; D: TRBD2; DNA: TGTGCCAGCCGACGCGGGGGACCCGGCGAGCAGTACTTC; CDR3: CASRRGGPGEQYF
V: TRBV19; J: TRBJ2-7; size: NA; D: NA; DNA: TGTGCCAGTAGTGGAAACAGCTACGAGCAGTACTTC; CDR3: CASSGNSYEQYF
V: TRBV4-3; J: TRBJ2-2; size: NA; D: TRBD2; DNA: TGCGCCAGCAGCGCACTAGCGGGCGGCGCCGGGGAGCTGTTTTTT; CDR3: CASSALAGGAGELFF
V: TRBV28; J: TRBJ2-7; size: few; D: TRBD2; DNA: TGTGCCAGCAGTTACCGACTAGCGCTTGCCTACGAGCAGTACTTC; CDR3: CASSYRLALAYEQYF
V: TRBV28; J: TRBJ1-4; size: few; D: TRBD1; DNA: TGTGCCAGTCTCGGACAGGGACCCAATGAAAAACTGTTTTTT; CDR3: CASLGQGPNEKLFF
V: TRBV4-2; J: TRBJ2-5; size: few; D: NA; DNA: TGTGCCAGCAGCCAAGAGGGCCGGCAGTTGGGAGAGACCCAGTACTTC; CDR3: CASSQEGRQLGETQYF
V: TRBV10-1; J: TRBJ2-1; size: NA; D: NA; DNA: TGCGCCAGCTCCGACCGGGGCTCCTACAATGAGCAGTTCTTC; CDR3: CASSDRGSYNEQFF
V: TRBV27; J: TRBJ1-4; size: NA; D: NA; DNA: TGTGCCAGCAGTTTATCGAGAGGGACTAATGAAAAACTGTTTTTT; CDR3: CASSLSRGTNEKLFF
V: TRBV28; J: TRBJ1-2; size: NA; D: TRBD1; DNA: TGTGCCAGCAGTTTCCCTCCTGACAGGGGGCAGAATTATGGCTACACCTTC; CDR3: CASSFPPDRGQNYGYTF
V: TRBV15; J: TRBJ1-5; size: NA; D: NA; DNA: TGTGCCACCAGCAGAGGTCAGGAAAATCAGCCCCAGCATTTT; CDR3: CATSRGQENQPQHF
V: TRBV27; J: TRBJ2-1; size: few; D: NA; DNA: TGTGCCAGCAGCCCGAGCCTGAGCTCCTACAATGAGCAGTTCTTC; CDR3: CASSPSLSSYNEQFF
V: TRBV7-2; J: TRBJ1-4; size: few; D: NA; DNA: TGTGCCAGCAGCTCAGGAGGGGAAGGGGCAACTAATGAAAAACTGTTTTTT; CDR3: CASSSGGEGATNEKLFF
V: TRBV25-1; J: TRBJ2-5; size: few; D: NA; DNA: TGTGCCAGCAGCCTTTTGAGACCCGGAGGGCAAGAGACCCAGTACTTC; CDR3: CASSLLRPGGQETQYF
V: TRBV18; J: TRBJ2-1; size: NA; D: TRBD2; DNA: TGTGCCAGCTCACCAGTGCGGGGGGGCGGTAATGAGCAGTTCTTC; CDR3: CASSPVRGGGNEQFF
V: TRBV5-6; J: TRBJ2-4; size: few; D: TRBD1; DNA: TGTGCCAGCAGCGACACAGGGGGCATCCGTAAAAACATTCAGTACTTC; CDR3: CASSDTGGIRKNIQYF
V: TRBV5-1; J: TRBJ2-7; size: few; D: NA; DNA: TGCGCCAGCAGCTTGGTGCAGGGCCACGAGCAGTACTTC; CDR3: CASSLVQGHEQYF
V: TRBV7-9; J: TRBJ2-1; size: few; D: TRBD1; DNA: TGTGCCAGCAGCTTAAAACCCCTAGGACAGGGCTGGTCCTACAATGAGCAGTTCTTC; CDR3: CASSLKPLGQGWSYNEQFF
V: TRBV2; J: TRBJ1-5; size: NA; D: TRBD1; DNA: TGTGCCAGCAGTGGGGACAGGGATCAGCCCCAGCATTTT; CDR3: CASSGDRDQPQHF
V: TRBV4-2; J: TRBJ2-7; size: NA; D: TRBD2; DNA: TGTGCCAGCAGCCAACAAAACCTTGGGACTAGTCCTTACGAGCAGTACTTC; CDR3: CASSQQNLGTSPYEQYF
V: TRBV2; J: TRBJ1-1; size: NA; D: NA; DNA: TGTGCCAGCAGTGAGAGGCTGAACACTGAAGCTTTCTTT; CDR3: CASSERLNTEAFF
V: TRBV4-3; J: TRBJ2-3; size: NA; D: NA; DNA: TGCGCCAGCAGCCAAGGACAGAGAGGCGATACGCAGTATTTT; CDR3: CASSQGQRGDTQYF
V: TRBV28; J: TRBJ1-3; size: NA; D: TRBD1; DNA: TGTGCCAGCAGTGATGGACAGGGTGGCGGAAACACCATATATTTT; CDR3: CASSDGQGGGNTIYF
V: TRBV28; J: TRBJ1-2; size: few; D: TRBD1; DNA: TGTGCCAGCAGTTATCCGGAGGGACAGGGGGCGCGGGGCTACACCTTC; CDR3: CASSYPEGQGARGYTF
V: TRBV7-9; J: TRBJ2-3; size: few; D: TRBD1; DNA: TGTGCCAGCAGCCTCCGGGACAGGAGGAGAGATACGCAGTATTTT; CDR3: CASSLRDRRRDTQYF
V: TRBV9; J: TRBJ2-5; size: NA; D: TRBD2; DNA: TGTGCCAGCAGCGTAGCACCCCAAGAGCGGGGGATGGAGACCCAGTACTTC; CDR3: CASSVAPQERGMETQYF
V: TRBV10-3; J: TRBJ1-2; size: few; D: TRBD1; DNA: TGTGCCATCAGCCCGACAGGGGGCGAATACTATGGCTACACCTTC; CDR3: CAISPTGGEYYGYTF
V: TRBV2; J: TRBJ1-1; size: NA; D: TRBD1; DNA: TGTGCCAGCAGTAGTCAGACAGGGCTGCTTGAAGCTTTCTTT; CDR3: CASSSQTGLLEAFF
V: TRBV5-1; J: TRBJ1-1; size: NA; D: NA; DNA: TGCGCCAGCAGCCTTGATCTGGGACACCGGAACACTGAAGCTTTCTTT; CDR3: CASSLDLGHRNTEAFF
V: TRBV9; J: TRBJ1-1; size: NA; D: NA; DNA: TGTGCCAGCAGCGTAGTTTCTGGGGGCGCGGCTGAAGCTTTCTTT; CDR3: CASSVVSGGAAEAFF
V: TRBV7-2; J: TRBJ2-7; size: NA; D: TRBD2; DNA: TGTGCCAGCAGCCGATCTAGCGGGACCTACGAGCAGTACTTC; CDR3: CASSRSSGTYEQYF
V: TRBV4-3; J: TRBJ1-3; size: NA; D: NA; DNA: TGCGCCAGCAGCCAAGGACAGTCCTCTGGAAACACCATATATTTT; CDR3: CASSQGQSSGNTIYF